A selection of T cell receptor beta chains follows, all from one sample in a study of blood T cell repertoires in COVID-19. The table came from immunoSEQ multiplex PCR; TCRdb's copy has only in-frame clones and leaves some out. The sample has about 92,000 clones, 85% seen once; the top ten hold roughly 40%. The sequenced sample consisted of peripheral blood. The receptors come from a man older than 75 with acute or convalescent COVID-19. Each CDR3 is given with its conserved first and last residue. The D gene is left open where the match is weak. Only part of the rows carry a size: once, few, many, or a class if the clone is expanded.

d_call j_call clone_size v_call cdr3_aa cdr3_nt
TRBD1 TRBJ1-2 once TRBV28 CASSQDRQGIRGYTF TGTGCCAGCAGCCAAGACCGACAGGGGATACGGGGCTACACCTTC
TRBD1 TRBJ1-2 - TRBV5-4 CASSTPGQANYGYTF TGTGCCAGCAGCACTCCGGGACAGGCTAACTATGGCTACACCTTC
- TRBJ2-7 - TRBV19 CASSIGGFAGEQYF TGTGCCAGTAGTATTGGAGGGTTTGCTGGCGAGCAGTACTTC
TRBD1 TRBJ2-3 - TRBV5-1 CASSWTGGASADTQYF TGCGCCAGCAGCTGGACAGGGGGCGCGTCGGCAGATACGCAGTATTTT
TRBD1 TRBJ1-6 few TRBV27 CASSLTAGGAMLNSPLHF TGTGCCAGCAGCCTTACGGCAGGGGGCGCCATGTTAAATTCACCCCTCCACTTT
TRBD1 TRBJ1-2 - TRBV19 CASTTGGTVYGYTF TGTGCCAGTACTACAGGGGGCACGGTCTATGGCTACACCTTC
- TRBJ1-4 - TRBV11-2 CASSPGVNEKLFF TGTGCCAGCAGCCCAGGGGTTAATGAAAAACTGTTTTTT
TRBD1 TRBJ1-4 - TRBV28 CASSTPGQQNEKLFF TGTGCCAGCAGTACCCCGGGACAGCAAAATGAAAAACTGTTTTTT
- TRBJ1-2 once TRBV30 CAWNREGGYTF TGTGCCTGGAACAGGGAGGGTGGCTACACCTTC
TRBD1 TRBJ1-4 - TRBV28 CASSLHRGTNEKLFF TGTGCCAGCAGTTTACACAGGGGCACTAATGAAAAACTGTTTTTT
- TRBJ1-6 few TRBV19 CASRDPSASSYNSPLHF TGTGCCAGTAGAGACCCCTCAGCGAGCTCCTATAATTCACCCCTCCACTTT
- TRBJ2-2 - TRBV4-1 CASSQAALGAWTGELFF TGCGCCAGCAGCCAAGCGGCCCTTGGGGCGTGGACCGGGGAGCTGTTTTTT
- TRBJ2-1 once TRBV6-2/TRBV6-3 CASSYPQTRPSSYNEQFF TGTGCCAGCAGTTATCCCCAGACTCGTCCTAGCTCCTACAATGAGCAGTTCTTC
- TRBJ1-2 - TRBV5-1 CASSLRSGYGYTF TGCGCCAGCAGCTTGCGGTCAGGGTATGGCTACACCTTC
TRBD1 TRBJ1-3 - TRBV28 CASTWGTGGVKRNTIYF TGTGCCAGCACCTGGGGGACAGGGGGCGTAAAAAGAAACACCATATATTTT
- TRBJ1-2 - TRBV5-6 CASSSAPPGFNYGYTF TGTGCCAGCAGCTCCGCCCCGCCCGGGTTCAACTATGGCTACACCTTC
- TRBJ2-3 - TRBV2 CASSGASGDTQYF TGTGCCAGCAGTGGGGCATCCGGAGATACGCAGTATTTT
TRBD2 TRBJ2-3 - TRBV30 CAWCHSGSGGDTQYF TGTGCCTGGTGTCATAGCGGGAGCGGCGGAGATACGCAGTATTTT
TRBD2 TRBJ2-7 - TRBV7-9 CASSYPTSGRTYEQYF TGTGCCAGCAGCTATCCGACTAGCGGGAGGACCTACGAGCAGTACTTC
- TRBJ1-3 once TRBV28 CASSSRRGMHTIYF TGTGCCAGCAGTTCCCGGCGGGGGATGCACACCATATATTTT
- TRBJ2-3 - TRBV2 CASIVSTDTQYF TGTGCCAGCATAGTTAGCACAGATACGCAGTATTTT
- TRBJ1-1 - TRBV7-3 CASSSRGGTEAFF TGTGCCAGCAGCTCTCGGGGGGGTACTGAAGCTTTCTTT
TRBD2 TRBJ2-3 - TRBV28 CASSSSGIGTDTQYF TGTGCCAGCAGCTCTAGCGGGATTGGCACAGATACGCAGTATTTT
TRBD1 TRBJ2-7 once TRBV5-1 CASSLGQGFTYEQYF TGCGCCAGCAGCCTCGGACAGGGATTCACCTACGAGCAGTACTTC
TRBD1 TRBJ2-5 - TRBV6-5 CASSYTGGQETQYF TGTGCCAGCAGTTATACAGGGGGCCAAGAGACCCAGTACTTC
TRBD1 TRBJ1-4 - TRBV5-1 CASSFRDSATNEKLFF TGCGCCAGCAGCTTCCGGGACAGTGCAACTAATGAAAAACTGTTTTTT
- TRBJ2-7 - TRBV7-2 CASSPGVGGTYEQYF TGTGCCAGCAGCCCCGGCGTAGGAGGGACCTACGAGCAGTACTTC
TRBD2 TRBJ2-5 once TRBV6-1 CASSEGLGRPQETQYF TGTGCCAGCAGTGAGGGACTAGGGCGTCCACAAGAGACCCAGTACTTC
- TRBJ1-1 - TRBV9 CASSVYTGKGTEAFF TGTGCCAGCAGCGTATATACAGGGAAGGGTACTGAAGCTTTCTTT
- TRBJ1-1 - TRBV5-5 CASSGTEMNTEAFF TGTGCCAGCAGCGGAACGGAGATGAACACTGAAGCTTTCTTT
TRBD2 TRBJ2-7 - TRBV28 CASLASGRAHEQYF TGTGCCAGCCTCGCTAGCGGGAGGGCCCACGAGCAGTACTTC